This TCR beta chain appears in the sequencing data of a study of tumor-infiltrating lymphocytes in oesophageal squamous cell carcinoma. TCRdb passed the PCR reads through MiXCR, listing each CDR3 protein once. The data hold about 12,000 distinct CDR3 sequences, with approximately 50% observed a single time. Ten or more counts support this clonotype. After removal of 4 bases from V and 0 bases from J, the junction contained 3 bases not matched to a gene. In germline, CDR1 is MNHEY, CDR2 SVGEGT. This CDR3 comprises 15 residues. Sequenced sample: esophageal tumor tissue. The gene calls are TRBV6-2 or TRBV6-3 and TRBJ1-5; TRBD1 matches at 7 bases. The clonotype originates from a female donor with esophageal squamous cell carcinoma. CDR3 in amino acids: CASSWGTASNQPQHF. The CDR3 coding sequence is TGTGCCAGCAGTTGGGGGACAGCTAGCAATCAGCCCCAGCATTTT.